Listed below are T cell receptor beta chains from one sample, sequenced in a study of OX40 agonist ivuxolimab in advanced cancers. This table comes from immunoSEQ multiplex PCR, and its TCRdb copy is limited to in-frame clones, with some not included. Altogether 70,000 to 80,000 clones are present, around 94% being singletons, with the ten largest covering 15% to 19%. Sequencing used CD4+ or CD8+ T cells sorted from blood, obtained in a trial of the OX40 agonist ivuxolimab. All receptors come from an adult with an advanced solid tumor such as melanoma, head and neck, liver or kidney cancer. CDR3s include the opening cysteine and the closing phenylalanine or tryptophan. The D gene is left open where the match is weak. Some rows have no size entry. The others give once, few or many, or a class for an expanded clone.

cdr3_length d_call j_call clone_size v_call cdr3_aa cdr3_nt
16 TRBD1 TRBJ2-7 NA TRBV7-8 CASSLGQGPSSYEQYF TGTGCCAGCAGCCTCGGACAGGGGCCGAGCTCCTACGAGCAGTACTTC
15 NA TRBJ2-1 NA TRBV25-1 CASSQNKSSYNEQFF TGTGCCAGCAGTCAGAATAAGAGCTCCTACAATGAGCAGTTCTTC
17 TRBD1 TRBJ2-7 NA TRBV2 CASSLDGNRDSSYEQYF TGTGCCAGCAGTCTCGACGGGAACCGGGACAGTTCCTACGAGCAGTACTTC
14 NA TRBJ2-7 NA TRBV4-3 CASSQALGAYEQYF TGCGCCAGCAGCCAGGCACTGGGGGCCTACGAGCAGTACTTC
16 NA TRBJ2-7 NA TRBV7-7 CASSLGPGLTSYEQYF TGTGCTAGCAGCTTAGGGCCGGGACTTACCTCCTACGAGCAGTACTTC
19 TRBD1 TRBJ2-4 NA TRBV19 CASSINPPNPHRGKNIQYF TGTGCCAGTAGTATTAACCCACCCAACCCCCACAGGGGCAAAAACATTCAGTACTTC
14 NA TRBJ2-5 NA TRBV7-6 CASSLAAGEGAQYF TGTGCCAGCAGCTTAGCGGCAGGGGAAGGGGCCCAGTACTTC
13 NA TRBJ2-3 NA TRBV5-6 CASSVDTPDTQYF TGTGCCAGCAGCGTGGACACTCCAGATACGCAGTATTTT
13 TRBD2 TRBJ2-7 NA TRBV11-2 CASSWASGRDQYF TGTGCCAGCAGCTGGGCTAGCGGGAGGGATCAGTACTTC
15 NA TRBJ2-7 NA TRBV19 CASSWTVGGNYEQYF TGTGCCAGTAGTTGGACGGTGGGGGGCAATTACGAGCAGTACTTC
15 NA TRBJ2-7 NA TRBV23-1 CASSHRRGRCYEQYF TGCGCCAGCAGTCATCGCCGGGGAAGGTGCTACGAGCAGTACTTC
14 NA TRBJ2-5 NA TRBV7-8 CASSPPPLQETQYF TGTGCCAGCAGCCCCCCGCCCCTCCAAGAGACCCAGTACTTC
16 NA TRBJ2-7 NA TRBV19 CASLPRGQVSTYEQYF TGTGCCAGCTTACCCCGGGGGCAGGTAAGCACCTACGAGCAGTACTTC
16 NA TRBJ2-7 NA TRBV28 CASSYRTGYLTYEQYF TGTGCCAGCAGTTATCGAACGGGATACCTAACCTACGAGCAGTACTTC
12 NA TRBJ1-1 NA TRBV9 CASSVEQGEAFF TGTGCCAGCAGCGTAGAACAGGGTGAAGCTTTCTTT
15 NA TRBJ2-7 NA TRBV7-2 CASSSPPDYSYEQYF TGTGCCAGCAGCTCTCCTCCGGACTACTCCTACGAGCAGTACTTC
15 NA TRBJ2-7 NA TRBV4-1 CASSQTKGSSYEQYF TGCGCCAGCAGCCAAACTAAGGGCAGCTCCTACGAGCAGTACTTC
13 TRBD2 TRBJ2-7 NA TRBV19 CASRGGIPYEQYF TGTGCCAGTAGGGGAGGGATCCCCTACGAGCAGTACTTC
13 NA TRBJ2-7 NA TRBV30 CAWSGLAAYEQYF TGTGCCTGGAGTGGATTAGCGGCTTACGAGCAGTACTTC
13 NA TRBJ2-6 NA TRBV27 CASSFSGANVLTF TGTGCCAGCAGTTTCTCTGGGGCCAACGTCCTGACTTTC
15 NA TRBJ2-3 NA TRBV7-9 CASSLGWGSSDTQYF TGTGCCAGCAGCTTAGGTTGGGGCAGCTCCGATACGCAGTATTTT
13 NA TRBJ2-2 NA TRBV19 CASSTQGAGELFF TGTGCCAGTAGTACCCAGGGTGCCGGGGAGCTGTTTTTT
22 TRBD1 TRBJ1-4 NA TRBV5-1 CASSLVPPPDRDEFGTNEKLFF TGCGCCAGCAGCTTGGTTCCCCCCCCGGACAGGGACGAGTTTGGCACTAATGAAAAACTGTTTTTT
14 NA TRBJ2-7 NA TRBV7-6 CASSLGGGSYEQYF TGTGCCAGCAGCTTAGGAGGGGGGTCTTACGAGCAGTACTTC
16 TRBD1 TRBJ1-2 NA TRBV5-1 CASSPGQARTNYGYTF TGCGCCAGCAGCCCTGGACAGGCAAGGACGAACTATGGCTACACCTTC
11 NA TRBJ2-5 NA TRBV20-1 CSADVLGTQYF TGCAGTGCCGATGTATTGGGGACCCAGTACTTC
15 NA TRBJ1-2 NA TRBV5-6 CASSLGGQAGYGYTF TGTGCCAGCAGCTTGGGCGGGCAGGCAGGGTATGGCTACACCTTC
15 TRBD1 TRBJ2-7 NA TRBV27 CASSLSGDRWYEQYF TGTGCCAGCAGTTTATCGGGGGACAGGTGGTACGAGCAGTACTTC
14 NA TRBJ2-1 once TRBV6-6 CASGRMGGQNEQFF TGTGCCAGCGGCCGCATGGGGGGACAAAATGAGCAGTTCTTC
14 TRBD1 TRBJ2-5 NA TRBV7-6 CASSTRTGEETQYF TGTGCCAGCAGCACTAGGACAGGGGAAGAGACCCAGTACTTC
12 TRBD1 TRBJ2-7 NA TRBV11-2 CASRQGTYEQYF TGTGCCAGCAGACAGGGGACCTACGAGCAGTACTTC
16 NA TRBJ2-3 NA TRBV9 CASSVEGGGPGDTQYF TGTGCCAGCAGCGTAGAAGGGGGAGGGCCGGGAGATACGCAGTATTTT
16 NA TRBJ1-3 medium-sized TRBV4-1 CASSQGDGLSGNTIYF TGCGCCAGCAGCCAGGGGGACGGACTATCTGGAAACACCATATATTTT
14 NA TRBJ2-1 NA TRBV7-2 CASSLARTDNEQFF TGTGCCAGCAGCTTAGCGCGGACAGACAATGAGCAGTTCTTC
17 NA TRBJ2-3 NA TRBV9 CASSASRGRMSTDTQYF TGTGCCAGCAGCGCCTCCCGGGGGCGTATGAGCACAGATACGCAGTATTTT
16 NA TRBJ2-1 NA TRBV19 CASSTRSGSPYNEQFF TGTGCCAGTAGTACCCGTAGCGGCTCCCCCTACAATGAGCAGTTCTTC
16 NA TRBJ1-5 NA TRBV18 CASSRYTSGQNQPQHF TGTGCCAGCTCACGATACACGTCGGGACAAAATCAGCCCCAGCATTTT
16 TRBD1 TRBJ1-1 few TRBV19 CASSPTYRGQNTEAFF TGTGCCAGTAGCCCTACCTACAGGGGGCAGAACACTGAAGCTTTCTTT
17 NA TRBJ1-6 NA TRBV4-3 CASSQGDRSSYNSPLHF TGCGCCAGCAGCCAAGGCGACAGGAGCTCCTATAATTCACCCCTCCACTTT
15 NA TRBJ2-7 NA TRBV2 CASTLPVASLLEQYF TGTGCCAGCACCTTACCCGTGGCTAGCCTATTGGAGCAGTACTTC
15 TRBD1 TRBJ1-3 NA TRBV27 CASSLDRGIGNTIYF TGTGCCAGCAGCTTAGACAGGGGCATTGGAAACACCATATATTTT
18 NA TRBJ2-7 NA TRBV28 CASSNPPQVYGVSYEQYF TGTGCCAGCAGCAACCCCCCCCAAGTTTATGGGGTTTCCTACGAGCAGTACTTC